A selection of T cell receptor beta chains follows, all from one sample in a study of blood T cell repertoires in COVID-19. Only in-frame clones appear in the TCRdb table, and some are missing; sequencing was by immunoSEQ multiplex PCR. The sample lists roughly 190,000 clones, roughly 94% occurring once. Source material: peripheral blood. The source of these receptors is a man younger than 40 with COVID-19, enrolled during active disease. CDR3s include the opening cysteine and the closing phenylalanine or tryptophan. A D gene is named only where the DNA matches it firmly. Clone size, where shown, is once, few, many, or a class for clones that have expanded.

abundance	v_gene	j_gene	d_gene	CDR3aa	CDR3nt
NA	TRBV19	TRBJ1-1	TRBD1	CASRQQGAEAFF	TGTGCCAGTAGACAACAGGGGGCTGAAGCTTTCTTT
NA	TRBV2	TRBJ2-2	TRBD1	CASSPRGQGNTGELFF	TGTGCCAGCAGCCCCAGGGGACAGGGCAATACCGGGGAGCTGTTTTTT
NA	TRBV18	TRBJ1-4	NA	CASSPREDEKLFF	TGTGCCAGCTCACCGAGGGAAGATGAAAAACTGTTTTTT
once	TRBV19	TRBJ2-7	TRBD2	CATAGGQSPYEQYF	TGTGCCACCGCGGGGGGGCAATCCCCCTACGAGCAGTACTTC
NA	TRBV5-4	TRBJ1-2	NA	CASSYMGADGYTF	TGTGCCAGCAGCTACATGGGGGCCGATGGCTACACCTTC
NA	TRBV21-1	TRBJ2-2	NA	CASIGGHKNTGELFF	TGTGCCAGCATTGGTGGGCACAAGAACACCGGGGAGCTGTTTTTT
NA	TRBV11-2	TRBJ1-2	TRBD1	CASSPGQGGLYGYTF	TGTGCCAGCAGCCCCGGACAGGGGGGACTCTATGGCTACACCTTC
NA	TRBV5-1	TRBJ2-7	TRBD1	CASSFTGQYYEQYF	TGCGCCAGCAGCTTTACGGGACAGTACTACGAGCAGTACTTC
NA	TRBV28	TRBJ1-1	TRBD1	CASSLRTGPIEAFF	TGTGCCAGCAGTCTCCGGACAGGACCTATCGAAGCTTTCTTT
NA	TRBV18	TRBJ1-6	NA	CASSPGYRSSYNSPLHF	TGTGCCAGCTCACCAGGATATCGGAGCTCCTATAATTCACCCCTCCACTTT
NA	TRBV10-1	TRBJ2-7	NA	CASSGGMAYEQYF	TGCGCCAGCAGTGGAGGGATGGCCTACGAGCAGTACTTC
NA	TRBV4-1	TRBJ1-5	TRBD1	CASSQFSGQGGYQPQHF	TGCGCCAGCAGCCAGTTTTCTGGACAGGGGGGATATCAGCCCCAGCATTTT
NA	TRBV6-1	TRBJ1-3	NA	CASSESLDNSGNTIYF	TGTGCCAGCAGTGAATCCCTGGACAACTCTGGAAACACCATATATTTT
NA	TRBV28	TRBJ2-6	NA	CASGAQGQPSGANVLTF	TGTGCCAGCGGAGCACAGGGACAACCGTCTGGGGCCAACGTCCTGACTTTC
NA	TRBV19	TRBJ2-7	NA	CASSRDTRGEQYF	TGTGCCAGTAGTCGGGACACCCGTGGCGAGCAGTACTTC
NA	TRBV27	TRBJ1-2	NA	CASSPDSWGGYTF	TGTGCCAGCAGCCCTGACAGTTGGGGCGGCTACACCTTC
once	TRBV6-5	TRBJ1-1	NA	CASGPQGNTEAFF	TGTGCCAGCGGCCCTCAGGGAAACACTGAAGCTTTCTTT
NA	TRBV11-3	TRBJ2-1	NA	CASSPRGGVAYNEQFF	TGTGCCAGCAGCCCAAGGGGGGGTGTAGCCTACAATGAGCAGTTCTTC
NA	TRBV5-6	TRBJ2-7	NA	CASTLTGLREQYF	TGTGCCAGCACATTAACAGGACTACGCGAGCAGTACTTC
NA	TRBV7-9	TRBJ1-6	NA	CASSFASSYNSPLHF	TGTGCCAGCAGCTTTGCGAGCTCCTATAATTCACCCCTCCACTTT
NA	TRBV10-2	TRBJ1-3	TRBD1	CASSNGQGLGNTIYF	TGCGCCAGCAGCAACGGACAGGGACTCGGAAACACCATATATTTT
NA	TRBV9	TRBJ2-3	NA	CASSVVDSPDTQYF	TGTGCCAGCAGCGTAGTTGACAGTCCAGATACGCAGTATTTT
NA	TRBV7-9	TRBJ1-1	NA	CASSLGVLADMNTEAFF	TGTGCCAGCAGCTTAGGGGTTTTGGCAGACATGAACACTGAAGCTTTCTTT
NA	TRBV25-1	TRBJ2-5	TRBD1	CASSAPTGVETQYF	TGTGCCAGCAGTGCCCCGACAGGGGTGGAGACCCAGTACTTC
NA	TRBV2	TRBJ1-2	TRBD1	CASRKGQINYGYTF	TGTGCCAGCAGAAAGGGACAGATTAACTATGGCTACACCTTC
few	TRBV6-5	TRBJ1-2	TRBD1	CASSTPGQGARYTF	TGTGCCAGCAGTACTCCGGGACAGGGGGCTCGCTACACCTTC
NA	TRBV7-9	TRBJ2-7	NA	CASSLEAGPYEQYF	TGTGCCAGCAGCTTAGAAGCTGGGCCCTACGAGCAGTACTTC
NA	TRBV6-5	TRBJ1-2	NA	CATMDFYGYTF	TGTGCCACCATGGACTTCTATGGCTACACCTTC
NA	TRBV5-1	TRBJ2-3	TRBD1	CASSPGQGVGADTQYF	TGCGCCAGCAGCCCAGGACAGGGAGTGGGGGCAGATACGCAGTATTTT
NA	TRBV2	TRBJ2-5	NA	CASNQGGFQETQYF	TGTGCCAGCAACCAAGGGGGATTCCAAGAGACCCAGTACTTC
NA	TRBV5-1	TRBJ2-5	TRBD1	CASSSGQPGETQYF	TGCGCCAGCAGCTCGGGACAGCCTGGAGAGACCCAGTACTTC
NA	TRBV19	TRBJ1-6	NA	CASSPHRVDNSPLHF	TGTGCCAGTAGTCCCCACAGGGTGGATAATTCACCCCTCCACTTT
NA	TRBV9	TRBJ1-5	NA	CASSVESSGNQPQHF	TGTGCCAGCAGCGTAGAGTCTTCAGGGAATCAGCCCCAGCATTTT
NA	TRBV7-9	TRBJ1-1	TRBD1	CASSQGQGGLNTEAFF	TGTGCCAGCAGCCAAGGACAGGGCGGGTTGAACACTGAAGCTTTCTTT
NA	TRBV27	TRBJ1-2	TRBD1	CASSPLGQGNNYGYTF	TGTGCCAGCAGTCCACTGGGACAGGGGAACAACTATGGCTACACCTTC
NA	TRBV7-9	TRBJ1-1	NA	CASSSSTAGNTEAFF	TGTGCCAGCAGCTCCTCGACGGCGGGGAACACTGAAGCTTTCTTT
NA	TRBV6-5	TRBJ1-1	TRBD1	CASSSLQGAYTEAFF	TGTGCCAGCAGTTCTCTTCAGGGGGCTTACACTGAAGCTTTCTTT
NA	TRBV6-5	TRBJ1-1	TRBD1	CASLDRANTEAFF	TGTGCCAGCTTGGACAGGGCCAACACTGAAGCTTTCTTT
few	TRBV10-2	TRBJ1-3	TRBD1	CASKLSGGDGNTIYF	TGCGCCAGCAAACTGTCAGGGGGAGATGGAAACACCATATATTTT
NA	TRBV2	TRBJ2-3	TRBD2	CASSSGISTDTQYF	TGTGCCAGCAGTAGCGGGATAAGCACAGATACGCAGTATTTT
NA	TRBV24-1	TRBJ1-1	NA	CATSEKNGAFF	TGTGCCACCAGTGAGAAGAACGGAGCTTTCTTT
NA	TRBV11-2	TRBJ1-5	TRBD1	CASSRTGGGNQPQHF	TGTGCCAGCAGTAGAACAGGGGGCGGTAATCAGCCCCAGCATTTT
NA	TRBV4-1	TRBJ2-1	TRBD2	CASSLREGLAGQPSYNEQFF	TGCGCCAGCAGCCTCCGCGAGGGACTAGCGGGGCAACCTTCCTACAATGAGCAGTTCTTC
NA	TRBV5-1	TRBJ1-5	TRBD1	CASSPGTGTGNQPQHF	TGCGCCAGCAGCCCAGGGACAGGGACGGGAAATCAGCCCCAGCATTTT
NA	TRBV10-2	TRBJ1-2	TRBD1	CASSWTGSGGYTF	TGCGCCAGCAGTTGGACAGGTAGTGGAGGCTACACCTTC
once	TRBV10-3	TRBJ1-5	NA	CAISESLARDNQPQHF	TGTGCCATCAGTGAGTCGTTGGCCAGGGATAATCAGCCCCAGCATTTT
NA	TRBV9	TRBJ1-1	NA	CASSVVAGGNTEAFF	TGTGCCAGCAGCGTAGTGGCGGGGGGAAACACTGAAGCTTTCTTT
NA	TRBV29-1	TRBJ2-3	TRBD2	CSARGGGRRSTDTQYF	TGCAGCGCTCGCGGGGGTGGGAGGAGAAGCACAGATACGCAGTATTTT